This TCR beta chain was captured by sequencing in a study of T cell responses to AZD1222 COVID-19 vaccine. Study context: Recipients boosted at about 4 weeks or about 12 weeks are pooled.

Germline V gene sequence: CDR1 MDHEN, CDR2 SYDVKM. The ends were cut back, 6 bases at V and 5 bases at J, with 16 bases in the middle. This CDR3 is built from 15 residues. TCRdb's table, derived via immunoSEQ multiplex PCR, lists solely in-frame clones and lacks some. Of roughly 120,000 clones in the sample, roughly 89% were seen once. The TCR was taken from an adult in good health. Sample: peripheral blood, taken on day 0 of AZD1222 vaccination. The chain recombines TRBV28 with TRBJ1-4; D might be TRBD1 (5 bases). The CDR3 nucleotides are TGTGCCAGCAGCTCCCCACGGGGCTTGAATGAAAAACTGTTTTTT. Translated, it gives CASSSPRGLNEKLFF. Complete variable domain (other parts from reference TRBV28 and TRBJ1-4): DVKVTQSSRYLVKRTGEKVFLECVQDMDHENMFWYRQDPGLGLRLIYFSYDVKMKEKGDIPEGYSVSREKKERFSLILESASTNQTSMYLCASSSPRGLNEKLFFGSGTQLSVL.